Below are 7 T cell receptor beta chains sequenced from a single sample in a study of neurological immune-mediated disorders. TCRdb itself ran the 5' RACE reads through MiXCR, one entry per CDR3 protein. The sample contains some 14,000 distinct CDR3 sequences, 6.5% to 8% of which appear only once. The source material was CD8+ T cells from blood. All receptors derive from a woman aged 40 to 50 in good health.

This clonotype occurred many times. The J gene is TRBJ1-5, the V gene TRBV4-1; D remains unclear. CDR1 MGHRA and CDR2 YSYEKL come from the germline V gene. CDR3 length equals 14 residues. V lost 3 bases and J lost 7, with 13 bases in between. The chain's CDR3 is CASSQLRADQPQHF. CDR3 DNA sequence: TGCGCCAGCAGCCAGCTGAGGGCGGACCAGCCCCAGCATTTT.

This clonotype was observed many times. The V call is TRBV6-2 or TRBV6-3, the J call TRBJ2-4, with 9 positions matching TRBD2. Losses at the gene ends were 4 bases for V and 6 bases for J; bases not matched to a gene: 7. The CDR3 is 15 residues long. From germline, CDR1 is MNHEY and CDR2 SVGEGT. This chain's CDR3 is CASSWNSGSRNIQYF. DNA of the CDR3: TGTGCCAGCAGTTGGAATAGCGGGAGTCGAAACATTCAGTACTTC.

Many counts were recorded for this clonotype. The CDR3 DNA reads as TGTGCCAGCAGCTTAGGTCGGATTCCATCAACCGGGGAGCTGTTTTTT. Protein: CASSLGRIPSTGELFF. V usage is TRBV7-8 and J usage is TRBJ2-2; the D is unclear. The germline V and J ends were trimmed by 1 base and 5 bases, with 14 bases remaining between them. This CDR3 is 16 amino acids long. Germline loops: CDR1 SGHVS, CDR2 FQNEAQ. The full variable domain, completed using reference TRBV7-8 and TRBJ2-2, is GAGVSQSPRYKVAKRGQDVALRCDPISGHVSLFWYQQALGQGPEFLTYFQNEAQLDKSGLPSDRFFAERPEGSVSTLKIQRTQQEDSAVYLCASSLGRIPSTGELFFGEGSRLTVL.

This clonotype was seen repeatedly, ten times or more. The chain couples TRBV7-9 to TRBJ1-1; D is perhaps TRBD1 (5 bases). Germline V gives CDR1 SEHNR, CDR2 FQNEAQ (reference sequence). Trimming removed 5 bases from V and 11 bases from J, with 12 bases in between. The CDR3 runs to 11 residues. In nucleotides, the CDR3 is TGTGCCAGCAGCCGGGACGAGTACGCTTTCTTT. Its protein product is CASSRDEYAFF.

The chain couples TRBV4-1 to TRBJ2-5; D possibly corresponds to TRBD1 (6 bases). The CDR3 is made up of 13 amino acids. Germline CDR1 reads MGHRA; CDR2 reads YSYEKL. V was trimmed by 1 base and J by 4 bases, leaving 7 bases between them. CDR3 bases: TGCGCCAGCAGCCAAGTAGGGGGAGAGACCCAGTACTTC. This encodes CASSQVGGETQYF.

This clonotype showed up many times. The chain's CDR3 is CSVEGGASGNTIYF. CDR3 nucleotides: TGCAGCGTTGAGGGAGGCGCCTCTGGAAACACCATATATTTT. V gene TRBV29-1 combines with J gene TRBJ1-3, with D unclear. Trimming shortened V by 3 bases and J by 0 bases, and 9 bases separated the two germline ends. Per the germline V gene, CDR1 is SQVTM and CDR2 is ANQGSEA. The CDR3 is 14 residues long.

This CDR3 reads CASSQWTGRRGNTEAFF. For the CDR3, the DNA is TGTGCCAGCAGCCAATGGACAGGGAGAAGGGGGAACACTGAAGCTTTCTTT. The chain recombines TRBV14 with TRBJ1-1; 8 bases fit TRBD1. With 2 bases clipped from V and 1 base from J, the junction kept 9 bases outside the gene matches. CDR3 size: 17 residues. Germline loops: CDR1 SGHDN, CDR2 FVKESK.